The source of this T cell receptor (beta chain) is a study of human T cells and chemical hapten exposure. To note about this clonotype: This could be a read error, since a much larger clone is one nucleotide away.

TCRdb fed the RACE reads into MiXCR, producing one record per CDR3 protein. In the table there are some 38,000 distinct CDR3 sequences, around 6.4% of which are singletons. Stated time point: patch test 1, 2 weeks after DPC sensitization. Treatment noted: therapeutic diphenylcyclopropenone sensitization with weekly scalp DPC. Someone pulled total RNA out of unfractionated whole blood. Germline loops: CDR1 DFQATT, CDR2 SNEGSKA (reference sequence). This CDR3 is built from 17 residues. The specimen comprised whole blood, sampled in connection with sensitization to the hapten diphenylcyclopropenone (DPC). The chain is built from TRBV20-1 and TRBJ2-4; 11 nucleotides align to TRBD2. The J call is uncertain, as TRBJ2-1 better fits the DNA end. The receptor comes from a woman aged 25 to 39 with alopecia areata. Some clones in this sample may be carry-over from other donors' samples. The CDR3, as DNA: TGCAGTGCGCCCGGGACTAGCGGCTTCCAAGCCAAAAACATTCAGTTCTTC. It specifies CSAPGTSGFQAKNIQFF.